This paragraph covers one T cell receptor beta chain sequence. Its antigen specificity is not known. Base qualities are missing; no much larger clone stands one base away. This specimen's treatment or condition label, interpreted: in vitro stimulation with specific CMV peptide epitopes to enrich CMV-specific T cells. This entry is derived from a study of T cell repertoires in cytomegalovirus infection (dated by TCRdb to about 2019). About the full investigation: The peptide stimulations were aimed at well-studied HLA-B-restricted epitopes as well as recently identified HLA-C-restricted CMV epitopes, whose presentation resists viral immunomodulation. Because public TCR beta signatures pointed to carriage of CMV infection together with the matching HLA type, the HLA type of each donor mattered for the analysis.

TCRdb lists the instrument as Illumina HiSeq 1500. TCRdb handled the public reads itself, with Q25 trimming in fastp and clone calling in MiXCR, and kept productive beta chains. CDR3 protein duplicates are merged, each entry listing the most common genes and DNA. The sample table records roughly 80,000 distinct CDR3 sequences; under 30% of these occur just once. Together, the top ten hold approximately 48% of the sample. What the study reported, not specific to this receptor: In both this cohort and an independent cohort of some 380 donors, the cumulative frequency of public TCR beta family members distinguished carriers of CMV infection plus the relevant HLA type. In the ex vivo response, HLA-C-restricted CMV-specific TCR beta clonotypes were dominant, and in two of eight donors the single most frequent clonotype came from this HLA-C-restricted group.

CDR1 and CDR2 (LGHNA, YNFKEQ) derive from the germline V gene. V has 0 bases trimmed and J has 5 bases trimmed; junction bases matching no gene number 3. The CDR3 runs 14 residues from the cysteine to the phenylalanine. Just the 42-base CDR3 DNA is kept, in frame starting at base 1. The sequence joins TRBV4-2 to TRBJ1-1; 7 of the junction bases match TRBD1. The TCR originated in a human donor in good health (CMV status not recorded). Some clones in this sample may be carry-over from other donors' samples. Source: CD8+ T cells from cultured PBMCs, taken from culture after CMV antigen stimulation. The DNA is as follows: TGTGCCAGCAGCCAAGAAACGGACAGGACTGAAGCTTTCTTT. It is translated as CASSQETDRTEAFF.